The 30 T cell receptor beta chains listed next were all sequenced from one sample in a study of T cells after yellow fever vaccination. TCRdb passed the 5' RACE reads through MiXCR, listing each CDR3 protein once. The sample lists some 160,000 distinct CDR3 sequences, around 8.5% occurring once. This specimen was CD8+ T cells sorted from PBMCs, taken 45 days after the yellow fever booster vaccination. These receptors originate from a man aged 18 to 29 who received the YFV17D yellow fever vaccine.

The chain employs TRBV12-3 or TRBV12-4 and TRBJ1-1; D unresolved. V was trimmed by 3 bases and J by 0 bases, leaving 8 bases between them. This CDR3 is built from 14 residues. Here the CDR3 reads CASSLMTMNTEAFF. In DNA, the CDR3 is TGTGCCAGCAGTTTGATGACAATGAACACTGAAGCTTTCTTT.

This chain links TRBV12-3 or TRBV12-4 with TRBJ2-2; no clear D. Between the trimmed V and J ends, which lost 7 bases and 5 bases, there was a span of 8 bases. The CDR3 covers 12 residues. CDR3 coding DNA: TGTGCCAGCACTCGGAGTACCGGGGAGCTGTTTTTT. It is translated as CASTRSTGELFF.

This clonotype was counted at least ten times. The chain links TRBV6-6 to TRBJ2-5; 9 positions match TRBD2. CDR1 and CDR2 from the germline V gene are MNHNY and SVGAGI (reference sequence). The CDR3 loop spans 18 amino acids. V shed 1 base, J shed 2 bases, and the junction held 11 bases outside the gene matches. The CDR3 nucleotides read TGTGCCAGCAGTTACTTCCGGCCAGCGGGGGGCCCTCAAGAGACCCAGTACTTC. Amino acids: CASSYFRPAGGPQETQYF.

This clonotype was found a few times. The rearrangement joins TRBV15 to TRBJ1-5; D ambiguous. CDR1 is LNHNV, CDR2 YYDKDF, per germline (reference sequence). V was clipped by 3 bases and J by 7 bases, with 16 bases between them. This CDR3 has 15 amino acids. As DNA, the CDR3 is TGTGCCACCAGCAGCTTCATTTCTGCTCGGCAGCCCCAGCATTTT. Translated: CATSSFISARQPQHF.

This clonotype appeared a few times. V and J are TRBV10-3 and TRBJ2-5, with unresolved D. This CDR3 has 14 residues. Looked up from germline, CDR1 is ENHRY and CDR2 is SYGVKD. V dropped 2 bases and J dropped 0 bases, with 7 bases sitting between them. The CDR3 bases are TGTGCCATCAGTGAGAGTGGCAACCAAGAGACCCAGTACTTC. Protein sequence: CAISESGNQETQYF.

In its sample, this clonotype was seen many times. The chain recombines TRBV12-5 with TRBJ1-6; D is possibly TRBD1 (6 bases). Between the trimmed V and J ends, which lost 4 bases and 4 bases, there was a span of 17 bases. CDR3 length: 17 amino acids. Germline V gives CDR1 LGHNT, CDR2 FRNRAP. In nucleotides, the CDR3 is TGTGCTAGTGGTTCATCACAGGGTCTGGATTATAATTCACCCCTCCACTTT. Translated, it gives CASGSSQGLDYNSPLHF.

This clonotype showed up many times. This chain joins TRBV20-1 and TRBJ1-2; no reliable D call. Germline V gives CDR1 DFQATT, CDR2 SNEGSKA (reference sequence). CDR3 size: 14 residues. V shed 1 base and J shed 0 bases, with 9 bases lying between them. The CDR3 sequence is CSARGAATNYGYTF. The CDR3 DNA sequence: TGCAGTGCTAGAGGGGCCGCGACTAACTATGGCTACACCTTC.

The chain joins TRBV7-9 to TRBJ1-1, with 8 positions matching TRBD1. With 1 base clipped from V and 4 bases from J, the junction kept 14 bases outside the gene matches. This CDR3 has 18 residues. Germline CDR1 reads SEHNR; CDR2 reads FQNEAQ (reference sequence). The CDR3 spells CASSLDPRTGSRLTEAFF. DNA of the CDR3: TGTGCCAGCAGCTTAGACCCGAGGACAGGGTCGAGGCTCACTGAAGCTTTCTTT.

DNA for the CDR3: TGCAGTGCTAGAGGGACGGCGACGCCGAACTATGGCTACACCTTC. Protein sequence: CSARGTATPNYGYTF. This sequence joins TRBV20-1 and TRBJ1-2; D not certain. Trimming took off 1 base at V and 2 bases at J, with 14 bases between the two ends. CDR3 length: 15 amino acids. In germline, CDR1 is DFQATT, CDR2 SNEGSKA (reference sequence).

The table lists this clonotype with many counts. The chain couples TRBV15 to TRBJ1-5; D uncertain. V was pared by 1 base and J by 5 bases, with 9 bases between. The CDR3 loop spans 14 amino acids. Germline CDR1 is LNHNV and CDR2 is YYDKDF (reference sequence). CDR3 DNA: TGTGCCACCAGCAGAGGTGGCAGCTATCAGCCCCAGCATTTT. Encoded protein: CATSRGGSYQPQHF. The full variable domain, rest sourced from reference TRBV15 and TRBJ1-5, is DAMVIQNPRYQVTQFGKPVTLSCSQTLNHNVMYWYQQKSSQAPKLLFHYYDKDFNNEADTPDNFQSRRPNTSFCFLDIRSPGLGDTAMYLCATSRGGSYQPQHFGDGTRLSIL.

This chain connects TRBV14 to TRBJ2-7, with D perhaps matching TRBD1 (6 bases). Germline V gives CDR1 SGHDN, CDR2 FVKESK. This CDR3 contains 17 residues. Trimming took off 1 base at V and 3 bases at J, with 19 bases between the two ends. The CDR3 loop is CASSQVVRGPAFYEQYF. The CDR3 nucleotides are TGTGCCAGCAGCCAAGTTGTCAGGGGCCCAGCCTTCTACGAGCAGTACTTC. Variable domain in full (rest from reference TRBV14 and TRBJ2-7): EAGVTQFPSHSVIEKGQTVTLRCDPISGHDNLYWYRRVMGKEIKFLLHFVKESKQDESGMPNNRFLAERTGGTYSTLKVQPAELEDSGVYFCASSQVVRGPAFYEQYFGPGTRLTVT.

This clonotype was detected only a few times. V usage is TRBV7-8 and J usage is TRBJ2-5, with 14 bases aligning to TRBD2. Germline V gene sequence: CDR1 SGHVS, CDR2 FQNEAQ. The CDR3 consists of 17 residues. Trimming took 5 bases from V and 5 from J; bases not matched to a gene: 10. In DNA form, the CDR3 reads TGTGCCAGCAGCCGCGAGACTAGCGGGGGGGCCAGGGAGACCCAGTACTTC. It translates to CASSRETSGGARETQYF.

This clonotype was observed many times. This chain connects TRBV4-1 to TRBJ2-7; a possible D gene is TRBD1 (5 bases). V lost 2 bases and J 0 bases, leaving 14 bases between the germline ends. CDR1 is MGHRA and CDR2 is YSYEKL in the germline V gene. The CDR3 contains 16 residues. The CDR3, as DNA: TGCGCCAGCAGCCAATCCCAGGGTGCCCTCTCCTACGAGCAGTACTTC. Its protein product is CASSQSQGALSYEQYF.

This clonotype was seen ten or more times. The V gene is TRBV24-1, the J gene TRBJ2-1, with 11 positions matching TRBD1. The CDR3 length is 15 residues. Germline CDR1 and CDR2: KGHDR and SFDVKD. The V segment lost 9 bases and the J segment 7 bases; nucleotides outside the gene matches: 10. CDR3 sequence: CATGRLGTGGNEQFF. CDR3 DNA: TGTGCCACCGGGAGGCTCGGGACAGGGGGTAATGAGCAGTTCTTC.

The CDR3 bases are TGCAGTGCTAGTACTAGCGGGGGGGCCTATGAGCAGTTCTTC. The encoded protein is CSASTSGGAYEQFF. The chain carries TRBV20-1 and TRBJ2-1, with 13 bases matching TRBD2. V dropped 3 bases and J dropped 8; count of bases not matched to a gene: 4. Germline CDR1 is DFQATT and CDR2 is SNEGSKA (reference sequence). This CDR3 region has 14 residues.

The rearrangement uses TRBV27 and TRBJ2-2, with 14 bases fitting TRBD2. Germline V CDR1 and CDR2: MNHEY, SMNVEV (reference sequence). The V segment lost 5 bases and the J segment 6 bases; nucleotides outside the gene matches: 11. The CDR3 is 18 amino acids. The CDR3 loop reads CASSPTGLAGGRPGELFF. Written as DNA, the CDR3 is TGTGCCAGCAGTCCGACAGGACTAGCGGGGGGTCGACCCGGGGAGCTGTTTTTT.

This clonotype was counted between two and nine times. The chain joins TRBV6-1 to TRBJ1-6, with TRBD1 matching 8 bases. V was pared by 5 bases and J by 8 bases, with 11 bases of the junction left unmatched. This CDR3 has 16 amino acids. CDR1 MNHNS and CDR2 SASEGT come from the germline V gene. The CDR3 bases are TGTGCCAGCAGTAGCCGGGACAGGTTTTATTATTCACCCCTCCACTTT. It translates to CASSSRDRFYYSPLHF.

The chain couples TRBV7-8 to TRBJ2-7; a possible D gene is TRBD2 (7 bases). This CDR3 contains 15 residues. Trimming took off 2 bases at V and 3 bases at J, with 14 bases between the two ends. CDR1 is SGHVS and CDR2 is FQNEAQ in the germline V gene. CDR3 protein: CASSLNGGANYEQYV. Here the CDR3 DNA reads TGTGCCAGCAGCTTAAATGGGGGGGCCAACTACGAGCAGTACGTC.

The V call is TRBV19, the J call TRBJ2-5, with 8 bases identical to TRBD1. Germline V gene data show CDR1 as LNHDA and CDR2 as SQIVND (reference sequence). The CDR3 sequence is 14 residues long. J gave up 1 base and V 7 bases, and 5 bases lay outside the gene matches. The CDR3 bases are TGTGCCAGTACTACAGGGGGAACCCAAGAGACCCAGTACTTC. This translates into CASTTGGTQETQYF.

This clonotype was counted only a few times. The genes are TRBV5-1 and TRBJ2-2; D unclear. In germline, CDR1 is SGHRS, CDR2 YFSETQ. The CDR3 has 15 amino acids. Trimming cost V 4 bases and J 3 bases, with 13 bases left between them. The CDR3 coding sequence is TGCGCCAGCAGCCCAGAAATTTCCGACACCGGGGAGCTGTTTTTT. Translation gives CASSPEISDTGELFF.

This clonotype was observed a few times. V usage is TRBV12-3 or TRBV12-4 and J usage is TRBJ2-5; TRBD1 matches at 7 bases. The trim removed 5 bases at V and 4 bases at J, leaving 7 bases unmatched. The CDR3 consists of 14 residues. The CDR3 is CASSGDRVPETQYF. DNA of the CDR3: TGTGCCAGCAGTGGCGACAGGGTCCCAGAGACCCAGTACTTC.

This clonotype was detected only a few times. This chain links TRBV5-4 with TRBJ1-1; D is unresolved. This CDR3 has 16 amino acids. Trimming removed 4 bases at V and 1 base at J, with 17 bases between. CDR1 SGHNT and CDR2 YYREEE come from the germline V gene (reference sequence). CDR3: CASSPGVGRANTEAFF. CDR3 coding DNA: TGTGCCAGCAGCCCCGGAGTTGGCCGGGCGAACACTGAAGCTTTCTTT.

The V gene is TRBV4-3, the J gene TRBJ1-3; no firm D call. V lost 0 bases, J lost 3 bases, and 18 bases lay in between. The length of the CDR3 is 18 residues. Germline lookup yields CDR1 LGHNA and CDR2 YSLEER. This chain's CDR3 is CASSQDWRQLSFGNTIYF. The CDR3 DNA reads as TGCGCCAGCAGCCAAGATTGGAGGCAATTGTCTTTTGGAAACACCATATATTTT.

This clonotype has just a few counts. The chain combines TRBV12-3 or TRBV12-4 with TRBJ2-2; D uncertain. V was pared by 7 bases and J by 7 bases, with 7 bases between. There are 11 residues in the CDR3. The CDR3 DNA reads TGTGCCAGCACAGGCGGCGGGGAGCTGTTTTTT. Its translation: CASTGGGELFF.

The rearrangement uses TRBV7-6 and TRBJ2-3, with D unclear. Trimming removed 6 bases from V and 4 bases from J, with 17 bases in between. From germline, CDR1 is SGHVS and CDR2 FNYEAQ. The CDR3 contains 15 residues. The CDR3 DNA sequence: TGTGCCAGCAGTCGGCTAGGCAGTCTGGCAGATACGCAGTATTTT. Encoded protein: CASSRLGSLADTQYF.

This clonotype was detected a few times. The chain uses TRBV6-5 and TRBJ2-7, with D perhaps TRBD2 (6 bases). The CDR3 sequence is 16 residues long. V lost 6 bases to trimming and J lost 3 bases, with 21 bases between them. Looked up from germline, CDR1 is MNHEY and CDR2 is SVGAGI. The chain's CDR3 is CASRATGGDGFYEQYF. CDR3 sequence (DNA): TGTGCCAGCAGGGCCACCGGAGGGGATGGTTTCTACGAGCAGTACTTC.

The rearrangement uses TRBV4-3 and TRBJ1-6; D is possibly TRBD1 (6 bases). Trimming removed 0 bases at V and 0 bases at J, with 12 bases between. Germline V CDR1 and CDR2: LGHNA, YSLEER. This CDR3 is built from 18 residues. CDR3 amino acids: CASSQEVHRASYNSPLHF. For the CDR3, the DNA is TGCGCCAGCAGCCAAGAAGTTCACAGGGCCTCCTATAATTCACCCCTCCACTTT.

The V and J genes are TRBV13 and TRBJ1-1, with D unresolved. Between the trimmed V and J ends, which lost 2 bases and 8 bases, there was a span of 6 bases. Germline V lookup: CDR1 PRHDT, CDR2 FYEKMQ (reference sequence). This CDR3 region has 11 residues. The CDR3 bases are TGTGCCAGCAGCTTAAAGATGGAAGCTTTCTTT. Protein sequence: CASSLKMEAFF. Variable domain in full (rest from reference TRBV13 and TRBJ1-1): AAGVIQSPRHLIKEKRETATLKCYPIPRHDTVYWYQQGPGQDPQFLISFYEKMQSDKGSIPDRFSAQQFSDYHSELNMSSLELGDSALYFCASSLKMEAFFGQGTRLTVV.

This clonotype has only a few counts. This sequence joins TRBV6-6 and TRBJ1-1; a possible D gene is TRBD1 (5 bases). Germline CDR1 MNHNY, CDR2 SVGAGI (reference sequence). The CDR3 consists of 11 residues. The V end lost 7 bases, the J end lost 4 bases, and 7 bases lay between the germline ends. CDR3 sequence reads: CASIRGTEAFF. DNA for the CDR3: TGTGCCAGCATTAGGGGCACTGAAGCTTTCTTT.

V is TRBV19 and J is TRBJ1-1; no clear D gene. V was pared by 5 bases and J by 4 bases, with 5 bases between. CDR1 is LNHDA, CDR2 SQIVND, per germline (reference sequence). This CDR3 spans 11 amino acids. The CDR3 loop reads CASSLATEAFF. The CDR3 coding sequence is TGTGCCAGTAGTTTGGCCACTGAAGCTTTCTTT. Full variable domain (missing parts from reference TRBV19 and TRBJ1-1): DGGITQSPKYLFRKEGQNVTLSCEQNLNHDAMYWYRQDPGQGLRLIYYSQIVNDFQKGDIAEGYSVSREKKESFPLTVTSAQKNPTAFYLCASSLATEAFFGQGTRLTVV.